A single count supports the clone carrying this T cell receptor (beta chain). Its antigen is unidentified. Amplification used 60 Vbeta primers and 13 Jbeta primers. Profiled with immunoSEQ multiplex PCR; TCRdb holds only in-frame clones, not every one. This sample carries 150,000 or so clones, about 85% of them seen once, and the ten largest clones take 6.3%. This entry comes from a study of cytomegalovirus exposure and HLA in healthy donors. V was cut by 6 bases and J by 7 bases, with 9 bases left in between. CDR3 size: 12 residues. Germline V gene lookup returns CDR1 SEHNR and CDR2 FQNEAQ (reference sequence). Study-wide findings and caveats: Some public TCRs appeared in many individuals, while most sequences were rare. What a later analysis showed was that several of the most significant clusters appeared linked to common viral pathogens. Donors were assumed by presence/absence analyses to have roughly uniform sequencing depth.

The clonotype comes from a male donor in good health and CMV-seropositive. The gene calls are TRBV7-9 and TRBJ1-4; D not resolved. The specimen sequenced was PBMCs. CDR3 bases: TGTGCCAGCAGTCTGCCGGGTGAAAAACTGTTTTTT. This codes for CASSLPGEKLFF. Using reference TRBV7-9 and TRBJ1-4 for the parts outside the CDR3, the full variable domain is DTGVSQNPRHKITKRGQNVTFRCDPISEHNRLYWYRQTLGQGPEFLTYFQNEAQLEKSRLLSDRFSAERPKGSFSTLEIQRTEQGDSAMYLCASSLPGEKLFFGSGTQLSVL.